This record covers a single T cell receptor beta chain. Its antigen is still unknown. These data come from a study of cytomegalovirus exposure and HLA in healthy donors. About the research overall: Among the roughly 400 genotyped donors, just over 80% were placed in the Caucasian-associated ancestry cluster.

Sampled while nominally healthy, donors likely had unrecorded immune exposures. The study, taken as a whole, reports: HLA alleles were associated with roughly 17,000 TCR beta sequences in a later analysis at 0.05 false discovery rate. A later analysis reportedly found that, within productive TCRs, an Asian-associated ancestry cluster had fewer N-insertions than the mean observed across the roughly 700 donors.

Amplification used 60 Vbeta primers and 13 Jbeta primers. Measured with immunoSEQ multiplex PCR; TCRdb has only the in-frame clones, and not every one. The sample yields around 140,000 clones, 75% to 85% seen once. The specimen was PBMCs. This TCR derives from a woman between 18 and 30 years old in good health and CMV-seropositive.

DNA of the CDR3: TGTGCCAGCAGCGTAGGGGCGGGGGGTAATTCACCCCTCCACTTT. This gives the protein CASSVGAGGNSPLHF. The V call is TRBV7-9, the J call TRBJ1-6; possibly TRBD1 for D (5 bases). The CDR3 has 15 amino acids. Germline V gene data show CDR1 as SEHNR and CDR2 as FQNEAQ (reference sequence). V lost 5 bases and J lost 6, with 14 bases in between.